Below, one T cell receptor beta chain is given with its context. Per the original methods: From reference gene primer amplification, estimates of nucleated cell counts were derived. Some clones are missing from TCRdb's copy, which holds only in-frame ones; the method was immunoSEQ multiplex PCR. The V and J calls and clone size come from that table; D and trimming were worked out from the DNA. Among 400,000 to 550,000 clones, more than 85% were seen once, and the ten largest hold 4.3%. The data originate from a study of blood T cell repertoires in COVID-19. As for the study in general: The origin of the acute and convalescent COVID-19 samples was the United States, Italy and Spain. Sample material is recorded as cDNA or gDNA derived from T cells, B-cell-depleted T cells, or PBMCs.

Germline CDR1 reads SGHAT; CDR2 reads FQDESV (reference sequence). The CDR3 extends over 15 amino acids. With 5 bases clipped from V and 5 bases from J, the junction kept 6 bases outside the gene matches. Material: peripheral blood. V and J are TRBV11-1 and TRBJ1-6, with TRBD1 matching 7 bases. The receptor was isolated from a woman between 25 and 40 years old with acute or convalescent COVID-19. CDR3 nucleotides: TGTGCCAGCAGCCGGACGGGACAGAATAATTCACCCCTCCACTTT. Translation: CASSRTGQNNSPLHF.